Listed below are T cell receptor beta chains from one sample, sequenced in a study of shared clonotypes between healthy human individuals. Clones were read by immunoSEQ multiplex PCR, and TCRdb kept only the in-frame ones, dropping some. The data show under 1,100,000 clones, approximately 80% seen once. Sequences were obtained from memory CD4+ T cells from PBMCs. The receptors were sampled from a man aged 18 to 30 in good health. Some clones in this sample may be carry-over from other donors' samples. The CDR3 runs from the conserved cysteine through the conserved F or W. Fields, in order: J gene, clone size, D gene, V gene, CDR3 DNA, CDR3 protein. D genes are given only for firm matches. Clone size is given for some rows only: seen once, a few or many times, or a class if the clone is expanded.

j_gene: TRBJ2-1
abundance: -
d_gene: -
v_gene: TRBV18
CDR3nt: TGTGCCAGCTCTATTGGGGCGGGCTCGGGCTACAATGAGCAGTTCTTC
CDR3aa: CASSIGAGSGYNEQFF

j_gene: TRBJ1-2
abundance: -
d_gene: -
v_gene: TRBV2
CDR3nt: TGTGCCAGCAGTGGGCAATTGGGAAGGGCTAACTATGGCTACACCTTC
CDR3aa: CASSGQLGRANYGYTF

j_gene: TRBJ1-2
abundance: -
d_gene: TRBD1
v_gene: TRBV6-5
CDR3nt: TGTGCCAGCAGTTTGGGACAGGGCCGGTATGGCTACACCTTC
CDR3aa: CASSLGQGRYGYTF

j_gene: TRBJ1-2
abundance: -
d_gene: -
v_gene: TRBV5-6
CDR3nt: TGTGCCAGCAGCTTCCCCGGACAGAACTATGGCTACACCTTC
CDR3aa: CASSFPGQNYGYTF

j_gene: TRBJ2-2
abundance: -
d_gene: -
v_gene: TRBV18
CDR3nt: TGTGCCAGCTCACCAATTCGGTCGGGAAACACCGGGGAGCTGTTTTTT
CDR3aa: CASSPIRSGNTGELFF

j_gene: TRBJ2-5
abundance: -
d_gene: TRBD1
v_gene: TRBV5-4
CDR3nt: TGTGCCAGCAGCTCCCCGGGACAGGCCAAAGAGACCCAGTACTTC
CDR3aa: CASSSPGQAKETQYF

j_gene: TRBJ2-3
abundance: -
d_gene: -
v_gene: TRBV2
CDR3nt: TGTGCCAGCAGAGAAGACAGATACACAGATACGCAGTATTTT
CDR3aa: CASREDRYTDTQYF

j_gene: TRBJ2-3
abundance: -
d_gene: -
v_gene: TRBV28
CDR3nt: TGTGCCAGCAGTTTGAGGCGGGACCTTCGAACGCAGTATTTT
CDR3aa: CASSLRRDLRTQYF

j_gene: TRBJ2-5
abundance: -
d_gene: TRBD2
v_gene: TRBV5-5
CDR3nt: TGTGCCAGCAGCTTGGCCACTAGCGGGCCGGCCGGGACCCAGTACTTC
CDR3aa: CASSLATSGPAGTQYF

j_gene: TRBJ2-5
abundance: -
d_gene: -
v_gene: TRBV7-9
CDR3nt: TGTGCCAGCAGCTTCACTTCCTTCGAGACCCAGTACTTC
CDR3aa: CASSFTSFETQYF

j_gene: TRBJ1-2
abundance: -
d_gene: -
v_gene: TRBV19
CDR3nt: TGTGCCAGTAGTACTGGGGACCGTTATGGCTACACCTTC
CDR3aa: CASSTGDRYGYTF

j_gene: TRBJ2-2
abundance: -
d_gene: TRBD2
v_gene: TRBV27
CDR3nt: TGTGCCAGCAGCAATAGCGGGAGAAAGACCGGGGAGCTGTTTTTT
CDR3aa: CASSNSGRKTGELFF

j_gene: TRBJ2-6
abundance: many
d_gene: -
v_gene: TRBV6-6
CDR3nt: TGTGCCAGCTGCCCAGGGAGTGGGGCCAACGTCCTGACTTTC
CDR3aa: CASCPGSGANVLTF

j_gene: TRBJ1-5
abundance: once
d_gene: -
v_gene: TRBV28
CDR3nt: TGTGCCAGCAGGCGGTCCATCCTCAATCAGCCCCAGCATTTT
CDR3aa: CASRRSILNQPQHF

j_gene: TRBJ2-5
abundance: -
d_gene: -
v_gene: TRBV7-2
CDR3nt: TGTGCCAGCAGCGGAACACCTTTAGGGGGGGAGACCCAGTACTTC
CDR3aa: CASSGTPLGGETQYF

j_gene: TRBJ1-2
abundance: -
d_gene: TRBD1
v_gene: TRBV19
CDR3nt: TGTGCCAGTAGTCCGGGACAGTCACACTATGGCTACACCTTC
CDR3aa: CASSPGQSHYGYTF

j_gene: TRBJ2-2
abundance: -
d_gene: TRBD2
v_gene: TRBV6-6
CDR3nt: TGTGCCAGCATCCTGGGACTAGCGGGAGTGGCCGGGGAGCTGTTTTTT
CDR3aa: CASILGLAGVAGELFF

j_gene: TRBJ2-3
abundance: few
d_gene: TRBD2
v_gene: TRBV28
CDR3nt: TGTGCCACCAGGGAAGTCCGTTTGGCTAGCGGGAGTACAGATACGCAGTATTTT
CDR3aa: CATREVRLASGSTDTQYF

j_gene: TRBJ1-3
abundance: -
d_gene: -
v_gene: TRBV1
CDR3nt: TGCACCAGCAGCCACCTCCCTCCCAGGACAGGGGAGAGTCAAGCTGGAAACACCATATATTTT
CDR3aa: CTSSHLPPRTGESQAGNTIYF

j_gene: TRBJ2-4
abundance: -
d_gene: -
v_gene: TRBV19
CDR3nt: TGTGCCAGTAATCAGCGGGCCAGAGGGGACATTCAGTACTTC
CDR3aa: CASNQRARGDIQYF

j_gene: TRBJ2-1
abundance: once
d_gene: TRBD1
v_gene: TRBV5-1
CDR3nt: TGCGCCAGCAGCTTGATCGTCGGACAGGGATCCTACAATGAGCAGTTCTTC
CDR3aa: CASSLIVGQGSYNEQFF

j_gene: TRBJ1-1
abundance: few
d_gene: TRBD1
v_gene: TRBV5-1
CDR3nt: TGCGCCAGCAGCTGGACAGGGGACGCCATGAACACTGAAGCTTTCTTT
CDR3aa: CASSWTGDAMNTEAFF

j_gene: TRBJ2-7
abundance: once
d_gene: TRBD1
v_gene: TRBV5-1
CDR3nt: TGCGCCAGCAGCTTGGATCGGCGACAGGGGACCGACGAGCAGTACTTC
CDR3aa: CASSLDRRQGTDEQYF

j_gene: TRBJ2-5
abundance: once
d_gene: -
v_gene: TRBV2
CDR3nt: TGTGCCAGCAGTGAACAGGGAAAAGAGACCCAGTACTTC
CDR3aa: CASSEQGKETQYF

j_gene: TRBJ1-4
abundance: once
d_gene: -
v_gene: TRBV6-1
CDR3nt: TGTGCCAGCAGTGGGGACTCCCGAACTAATGAAAAACTGTTTTTT
CDR3aa: CASSGDSRTNEKLFF

j_gene: TRBJ2-3
abundance: few
d_gene: -
v_gene: TRBV9
CDR3nt: TGTGCCAGCAGCTCCCAGAGCGTAGCCTCGGGGGATACGCAGTATTTT
CDR3aa: CASSSQSVASGDTQYF

j_gene: TRBJ2-5
abundance: -
d_gene: -
v_gene: TRBV5-1
CDR3nt: TGCGCCAGCAGCACCGGGACCGAAGAGACCCAGTACTTC
CDR3aa: CASSTGTEETQYF